This TCR beta chain is drawn from a study of beta chain features in type 1 diabetes. General study points: Significant though moderate, a shortening of TCRB CDR3s appeared in all four CD4+ subsets of Type 1 diabetes patients.

On this clone: Its antigen is not identified.

Sequencing targeted expressed TCRB transcripts, as all isolated RNA had been reverse transcribed. Profiling relied on immunoSEQ multiplex PCR, and the TCRdb table lists in-frame clones only, not all of them. The sample carries 200,000 to 250,000 clones, around 65% recorded once. Once sorted, every population was more than 95% pure. This sequence was found in a man aged 30 to 45 in good health. The specimen sequenced was naive CD4+ T cells from blood.

The CDR3 DNA is TGCAGCGTTGAAGATCTCGAGACTAAGACCGGGGAGCTGTTTTTT. The encoded protein is CSVEDLETKTGELFF. V usage is TRBV29-1 and J usage is TRBJ2-2; weak D call: TRBD2 (5 bases). The germline gives CDR1 SQVTM, CDR2 ANQGSEA. V was cut by 0 bases and J by 5 bases, with 13 bases left in between. This CDR3 contains 15 residues.